This T cell receptor (beta chain) stems from a study of T cell responses to AZD1222 COVID-19 vaccine (dated by TCRdb to the early 2020s). Regarding the complete study: TCR sequencing was performed for 233 trial participants, of whom roughly 200 were given two doses of AZD1222 and approximately 25 were given two doses of MenACWY control vaccine. Trial participants were enrolled into age subgroups of 18-55, 56-69 and 70-plus years, which contained about 150, 28 and 57 TCR-sequenced participants, respectively.

The CDR3 regions of human TCRbeta chains were subjected to immunosequencing. For the original study's pipeline: Repertoire TCRs were checked for matches against a reference library of SARS-CoV-2-specific TCRs that had been generated using the MIRA antigen-specificity platform. Breadth meant the fraction of unique TCRs that were SARS-CoV-2-associated, whereas depth meant the fraction of total T cells that were SARS-CoV-2-associated. Using the MIRA data, each spike-specific TCR was assigned both to the spike region to which the TCR was reactive and to a CD4 or CD8 class. Log10-transformed breadth and depth values were compared by one-way ANOVA with Sidak's multiple comparisons tests. The clones in this table, taken by TCRdb from immuneACCESS, are in-frame only. Not every clone is retained; where verified, under half of the shortfall comes from an unresolved V gene, and the cause of the rest is unknown. The V and J calls and clone size were taken over from that table, and D and trimming were inferred from the DNA. Present in this sample are over 150,000 clones, roughly nine tenths of which were seen just once. The biggest ten clones account for about 5.1% of the sample.

According to the study, the label for this sample's time point signals: baseline before first vaccination. Explained via the paper, the treatment or condition label denotes: meningococcal conjugate vaccine given as trial control. Vaccinee samples came from UK trials COV001 and COV002, including a single-blind randomized controlled phase 2/3 trial of AZD1222 (ChAdOx1 nCoV-19) in healthy adults. Trial participant PBMC samples were collected at day 0 and day 28 after the second dose for TCRbeta chain sequencing. As concerns this clone: The antigen it binds to is not known. One base away there is no much larger clone; base qualities are not given.

Trimming removed 3 bases from V and 5 bases from J; the gene matches leave 4 bases unexplained. The CDR3, cysteine through phenylalanine, is 16 amino acids long. Solely the CDR3 DNA is kept, with 48 bases framed from the first base. CDR1 and CDR2, looked up from the germline V gene (reference sequence), are LNHNV and YYDKDF. General conclusions and limits of the study: The 56-69-year group was small, and its depth increase did not reach significance, likely because of low power. Reportedly, close to half of the unique spike-specific TCRs recognized epitopes lying outside the regions that are mutated in the B.1.351 and B.1.1.7 variants. After two AZD1222 doses, both the breadth and the depth of spike-specific TCRs were significantly higher than at day 0 and than in MenACWY recipients. Only six AZD1222 recipients were SARS-CoV-2 seropositive at baseline, limiting conclusions about previously exposed vaccinees. No day 14 peak-response samples were available, so repertoires were characterized only after the peak T cell response. Participants were mostly white British, with more females than males. The authors suggested clonal diversity may have been underestimated. CD4 TCRs associated with the vaccine covered the entire spike protein, and the dominant responses were in regions 160-218 and 743-854.

This receptor chain uses TRBV15 and TRBJ2-1, and TRBD2 matches 13 of the central bases. The source of this sequence is an adult in good health. The specimen was peripheral blood, collected on day 0 of MenACWY control vaccination. The DNA sequence follows: TGTGCCACCAGCAGTCGACTAGCGGGAGGAAACAATGAGCAGTTCTTC. Its translation is CATSSRLAGGNNEQFF.